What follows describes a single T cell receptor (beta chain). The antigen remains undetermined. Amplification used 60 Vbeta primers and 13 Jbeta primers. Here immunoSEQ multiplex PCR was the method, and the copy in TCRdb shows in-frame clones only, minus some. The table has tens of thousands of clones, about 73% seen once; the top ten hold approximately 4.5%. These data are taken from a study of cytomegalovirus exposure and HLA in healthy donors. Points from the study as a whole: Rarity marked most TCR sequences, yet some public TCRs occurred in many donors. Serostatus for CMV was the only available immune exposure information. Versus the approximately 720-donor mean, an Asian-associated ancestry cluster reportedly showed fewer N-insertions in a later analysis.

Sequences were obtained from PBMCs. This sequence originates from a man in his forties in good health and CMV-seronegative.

CDR3 DNA: TGTGCCAGCAGCTTGAACACAGGGTTGGGGACCTACGAGCAGTACTTC. Amino acid sequence: CASSLNTGLGTYEQYF. The rearrangement links TRBV5-6 to TRBJ2-7; maybe TRBD1 (6 bases). The length of the CDR3 is 16 residues. Trimming stripped 1 base from V and 2 bases from J, with 16 bases between. Germline assignment: CDR1 SGHDT and CDR2 YYEEEE.